This is a list of T cell receptor beta chains from one sample in a study of tumor and adjacent non-tumor tissue in lung cancer. Using its own MiXCR run on the multiplex PCR reads, TCRdb lists one record per CDR3 protein. Of 65,000 to 80,000 distinct CDR3 sequences detected, roughly 73% appear once; the ten largest clones hold 28%. The sample comprised lung tumor tissue. The origin of the receptors is a man in his sixties with non-small cell lung cancer. CDR3s leave out the opening cysteine and the closing phenylalanine or tryptophan. Fields, in order: D gene, V gene, J gene, CDR3 protein. The D gene is left open where the match is weak.

D gene: -; V gene: TRBV14; J gene: TRBJ2-7; CDR3 protein: TSSPGHNYEQY
D gene: -; V gene: TRBV6-6; J gene: TRBJ1-1; CDR3 protein: VSRPHGMAEAF
D gene: -; V gene: TRBV29-1; J gene: TRBJ2-7; CDR3 protein: SVGEAYEQY
D gene: TRBD1; V gene: TRBV10-1; J gene: TRBJ2-7; CDR3 protein: ASSDGDRGYEQY
D gene: -; V gene: TRBV29-1; J gene: TRBJ2-1; CDR3 protein: SVDGVSGSSFNEQF
D gene: -; V gene: TRBV10-2; J gene: TRBJ2-7; CDR3 protein: ASSGGRRNEKY
D gene: -; V gene: TRBV20-1; J gene: TRBJ2-7; CDR3 protein: IARESAIVPYEQY
D gene: TRBD1; V gene: TRBV12-3/TRBV12-4; J gene: TRBJ1-5; CDR3 protein: AISADRGRPQH
D gene: -; V gene: TRBV29-1; J gene: TRBJ1-1; CDR3 protein: SAAPLPDEAS
D gene: -; V gene: TRBV5-5; J gene: TRBJ2-2; CDR3 protein: ACSFVGDSGELF
D gene: -; V gene: TRBV6-5; J gene: TRBJ2-2; CDR3 protein: VSSYKGGGELF
D gene: TRBD1; V gene: TRBV6-1; J gene: TRBJ2-6; CDR3 protein: ASSATGMTGANVLS
D gene: -; V gene: TRBV29-1; J gene: TRBJ2-1; CDR3 protein: SATEYNEQF
D gene: -; V gene: TRBV6-1; J gene: TRBJ1-5; CDR3 protein: DSRRAGGWPQH
D gene: -; V gene: TRBV6-2/TRBV6-3; J gene: TRBJ2-3; CDR3 protein: ARIGSSRDTQY
D gene: -; V gene: TRBV29-1; J gene: TRBJ2-1; CDR3 protein: SVEGEYRNDLSNEQF
D gene: TRBD1; V gene: TRBV20-1; J gene: TRBJ1-6; CDR3 protein: SARRPGGLPPLH
D gene: -; V gene: TRBV6-5; J gene: TRBJ2-6; CDR3 protein: ASMGLSGANLLT
D gene: -; V gene: TRBV6-6; J gene: TRBJ2-7; CDR3 protein: ASTAGPTSEQY
D gene: -; V gene: TRBV11-1; J gene: TRBJ2-2; CDR3 protein: AGRCTSGTGELF
D gene: -; V gene: TRBV14; J gene: TRBJ1-1; CDR3 protein: ASSRILPGVSITEAF
D gene: -; V gene: TRBV5-5; J gene: TRBJ2-1; CDR3 protein: TSSLRLPRWEQF
D gene: -; V gene: TRBV5-5; J gene: TRBJ2-3; CDR3 protein: ERSLGGVGDTQY
D gene: -; V gene: TRBV6-1; J gene: TRBJ1-6; CDR3 protein: ASSETLPGYNSPLH
D gene: TRBD1; V gene: TRBV6-1; J gene: TRBJ2-3; CDR3 protein: ASSEEGHGTDTRY
D gene: TRBD2; V gene: TRBV11-3; J gene: TRBJ2-5; CDR3 protein: ACSPSGAGETQY
D gene: TRBD2; V gene: TRBV15; J gene: TRBJ2-5; CDR3 protein: ATSNQLAGEETQY
D gene: -; V gene: TRBV10-2; J gene: TRBJ1-5; CDR3 protein: ANTRNTGQPQH
D gene: TRBD1; V gene: TRBV29-1; J gene: TRBJ2-1; CDR3 protein: SVRPGQGAHEQF
D gene: -; V gene: TRBV20-1; J gene: TRBJ2-5; CDR3 protein: GALGRQETQY
D gene: -; V gene: TRBV5-5; J gene: TRBJ2-7; CDR3 protein: VSSLAAGGKQY
D gene: -; V gene: TRBV10-1; J gene: TRBJ2-7; CDR3 protein: VSSELRDEQY
D gene: -; V gene: TRBV6-1; J gene: TRBJ1-5; CDR3 protein: ASAEDTRQPQH
D gene: -; V gene: TRBV9; J gene: TRBJ2-3; CDR3 protein: ASSVPRTTGEGDTQY
D gene: -; V gene: TRBV29-1; J gene: TRBJ2-7; CDR3 protein: SVVGHGFTYEQY
D gene: TRBD2; V gene: TRBV24-1; J gene: TRBJ2-1; CDR3 protein: ATSAGTSTHEQL
D gene: -; V gene: TRBV6-5; J gene: TRBJ1-6; CDR3 protein: TSSTGTLSSYNSSLH
D gene: -; V gene: TRBV29-1; J gene: TRBJ2-7; CDR3 protein: SVIDTGTYEQY
D gene: TRBD1; V gene: TRBV28; J gene: TRBJ2-4; CDR3 protein: ASSKYRGSGLY
D gene: -; V gene: TRBV12-3/TRBV12-4; J gene: TRBJ2-7; CDR3 protein: ASSHRDPASYEQY
D gene: TRBD2; V gene: TRBV29-1; J gene: TRBJ2-2; CDR3 protein: SVEKRENTGELF
D gene: -; V gene: TRBV6-1; J gene: TRBJ2-4; CDR3 protein: VTSEREGLRKNIQY
D gene: -; V gene: TRBV20-1; J gene: TRBJ1-1; CDR3 protein: SAESGQNEAF
D gene: -; V gene: TRBV6-7; J gene: TRBJ2-3; CDR3 protein: ASSYTSRKAADTQY
D gene: -; V gene: TRBV28; J gene: TRBJ1-5; CDR3 protein: ASRSTTPELDGQPQH
D gene: -; V gene: TRBV7-8; J gene: TRBJ2-1; CDR3 protein: ASSCGPTYNEQF
D gene: -; V gene: TRBV29-1; J gene: TRBJ2-4; CDR3 protein: SVETEGTIGENIQY
D gene: TRBD1; V gene: TRBV19; J gene: TRBJ1-5; CDR3 protein: ASSMGTASNQPQH